The source of this T cell receptor delta chain is a study of γδ T cells in repeated Plasmodium falciparum infection. Across the study: The natural-infection arm compared Malian children under seasonal malaria with matched Australian children. Malian gammadelta TCRs were studied during no-transmission periods and across acute malaria episodes. Whole-study findings and limits: Vgamma9/Vdelta2+ repertoires stayed stably polyclonal over time and infection. In Vdelta2-negative, largely Vdelta1+, gammadelta repertoires, repeated controlled infections appeared to drive clonal selection waves.

Vgamma9/Vdelta2+ and Vdelta2-negative gammadelta T cells were flow-sorted from PBMC for bulk sequencing. There are many counts of this clone. Its matching antigen is unknown. TCRdb shows a much larger clone's protein in place of this DNA's translation, and the two differ at residue 15, likely through a read error; the protein shown is translated from the DNA. TCRdb reapplied CATT to the multiplex PCR reads. The sample holds some 51,000 delta-chain clones, roughly 1.9% seen once. The CDR3 loop spans 19 amino acids. V lost 0 bases, J lost 5 bases, and 25 bases lay in between. Germline V gives CDR1 TSWWSYY, CDR2 QGS.

The chain joins TRDV1 to TRDJ1; D is perhaps TRDD3 (6 bases). No J segment appears in TCRdb, so it was assigned here by matching the sequence to germline. The sequence came from a pool of human donors (malaria-infected and uninfected, not separated). Sequences were obtained from gamma-delta T cells from blood. In DNA, the CDR3 is TGTGCTCTTGGGGAACTAGGATTCTCTACCCATTACTGGGTGGATAAACTCATCTTT. This translates into CALGELGFSTHYWVDKLIF.